Many counts were recorded for the clone carrying this T cell receptor (beta chain). The antigen remains undetermined. The data are from a study of T-cell memory formation after mild COVID-19. On the study more broadly: TCR clusters were largely donor specific. The study, taken as a whole, reports: Some clones that responded were present in memory (sampled pre-infection), which suggests cross-reactive memory joined.

Germline V gene data show CDR1 as MGHRA and CDR2 as YSYEKL. This CDR3 is built from 14 residues. Trimming left V 0 bases short and J 5 bases short, with 10 bases between. It was 5'RACE with constant-segment primers that produced the TCR alpha and TCR beta cDNA libraries, which carried sample barcodes and UMIs. TCRdb independently ran MiXCR on the 5' RACE reads; one entry per CDR3 protein. Of around 340,000 distinct CDR3 sequences listed, 13% to 15% are singletons. This chain connects TRBV4-1 to TRBJ2-5, with D hard to call. The sequencing input was PBMCs or a T cell subset sorted from them (not recorded which). This receptor was obtained from a man between 18 and 29 years old who had mild COVID-19 (a few samples of this study predate the infection). Cell type and time point are not known. The DNA for the CDR3 is TGCGCCAGCAGCCAAGATTGGGCGAGGGAGACCCAGTACTTC. Its protein product is CASSQDWARETQYF.